Described below is a single TCR beta chain sequence and its context. Its target is not known. Nominally healthy donors provided the samples, though records likely missed some immune exposures. This specimen belongs to a study of cytomegalovirus exposure and HLA in healthy donors. Looking at the study overall: Findings of an earlier analysis included around 100 million unique TCR beta sequences from some 200 million T cells.

PCR was performed using 60 Vbeta and 13 Jbeta primers. TCRdb's copy holds only in-frame clones and misses some; the assay was immunoSEQ multiplex PCR. The sample holds some 180,000 clones; about an eighth are singletons and the top ten take 7.8%. Study observations and caveats: Later analysis showed TCR association rates varying by HLA locus, highest for DRB1 and lowest for HLA-C. About 87% or about 30% of the time was how often most TCR beta V segments were productive, according to an earlier analysis.

CDR1 and CDR2 (germline): ENHRY, SYGVKD. Trimming pared 9 bases from V and 6 bases from J, leaving 12 bases between. The CDR3 contains 13 residues. This sequence originates from a man aged 45-65 years in good health and CMV-seropositive. Source material: PBMCs. This chain joins TRBV10-3 and TRBJ1-6, with D possibly being TRBD1 (6 bases). Here the CDR3 DNA reads TGTGCCATTACCGGACAGCCTAATTCACCCCTCCACTTT. Its translation is CAITGQPNSPLHF.